Listed below are T cell receptor beta chains from one sample, sequenced in a study of blood T cell repertoires in COVID-19. Sequenced by immunoSEQ multiplex PCR; TCRdb stores in-frame clones only, minus some. The table records over 130,000 clones, about 84% of them present only once. Sequencing was done on a sample of PBMCs or T cells enriched from blood (not recorded which). The receptors shown here come from a woman aged 18-29 years who had been exposed to COVID-19. Each CDR3 is given with its conserved first and last residue. D genes are given only for firm matches. Clone size is not always given. Where it is, it says once, few, many or a class for expanded clones.

V,D,size,J,CDR3,DNA
TRBV5-1,NA,once,TRBJ1-2,CASSATQGLANYGYTF,TGCGCCAGCAGCGCAACCCAGGGTTTGGCTAACTATGGCTACACCTTC
TRBV3-1/TRBV3-2,NA,NA,TRBJ1-1,CASSHYVNEAFF,TGTGCCAGCAGCCACTATGTCAATGAAGCTTTCTTT
TRBV7-2,NA,once,TRBJ1-2,CASSLSGSVNYGYTF,TGTGCCAGCAGCTTAAGCGGCAGCGTTAACTATGGCTACACCTTC
TRBV5-5,NA,NA,TRBJ1-3,CASSPQWGAGNTIYF,TGTGCCAGCAGCCCTCAGTGGGGGGCTGGAAACACCATATATTTT
TRBV5-1,TRBD1,NA,TRBJ1-6,CASSPRTGQMNSPLHF,TGCGCCAGCAGCCCAAGGACAGGGCAAATGAATTCACCCCTCCACTTT
TRBV9,TRBD2,NA,TRBJ2-5,CASSVEETLAGFRLGYQETQYF,TGTGCCAGCAGCGTAGAGGAGACACTAGCGGGGTTCCGTCTGGGGTACCAAGAGACCCAGTACTTC
TRBV7-9,NA,NA,TRBJ1-1,CASSFEQGYTEAFF,TGTGCCAGCAGCTTTGAACAGGGATACACTGAAGCTTTCTTT
TRBV18,TRBD1,NA,TRBJ1-1,CASSPTGDEAFF,TGTGCCAGCTCACCCACAGGGGATGAAGCTTTCTTT
TRBV6-5,TRBD1,NA,TRBJ2-7,CASRGDRWSYEQYF,TGTGCCAGTCGAGGGGACAGGTGGTCCTACGAGCAGTACTTC
TRBV27,TRBD2,NA,TRBJ2-7,CASSITLAATSYEQYF,TGTGCCAGCAGTATCACGCTAGCGGCCACCTCCTACGAGCAGTACTTC
TRBV27,NA,NA,TRBJ1-1,CASSLTPNTEAFF,TGTGCCAGCAGCCTCACACCGAACACTGAAGCTTTCTTT
TRBV7-2,TRBD2,few,TRBJ2-5,CASSLDSTSGRGTQYF,TGTGCCAGCAGCTTAGACTCGACTAGCGGGAGGGGGACACAGTACTTC
TRBV7-9,TRBD1,NA,TRBJ1-4,CASSIPTGGREKLFF,TGTGCCAGCAGCATACCGACAGGGGGCCGTGAAAAACTGTTTTTT
TRBV5-1,TRBD1,NA,TRBJ2-5,CASSFQGDQETQYF,TGCGCCAGCAGCTTCCAGGGGGACCAAGAGACCCAGTACTTC
TRBV19,NA,NA,TRBJ1-2,CASSTQSQVPYGYTF,TGTGCCAGTAGTACACAATCACAGGTGCCCTATGGCTACACCTTC
TRBV7-9,NA,NA,TRBJ1-6,CASSHRGGGNSPLHF,TGTGCCAGCAGCCACCGGGGGGGAGGAAATTCACCCCTCCACTTT
TRBV13,TRBD2,once,TRBJ2-1,CASSSWDYNNEQFF,TGTGCCAGCAGCTCATGGGACTACAACAATGAGCAGTTCTTC
TRBV19,NA,NA,TRBJ1-2,CASQDSYGYTF,TGTGCCAGCCAGGACAGCTATGGCTACACCTTC
TRBV5-1,TRBD1,NA,TRBJ2-1,CASSGPTGSSYNEQFF,TGCGCCAGCAGTGGTCCGACAGGGTCCTCCTACAATGAGCAGTTCTTC
TRBV9,NA,NA,TRBJ2-1,CASSVVSSAYNEQFF,TGTGCCAGCAGCGTAGTTTCTAGCGCCTACAATGAGCAGTTCTTC
TRBV28,TRBD1,NA,TRBJ1-5,CASSLGTGTQPQHF,TGTGCCAGCAGTTTAGGGACAGGGACTCAGCCCCAGCATTTT
TRBV7-9,TRBD2,NA,TRBJ2-7,CASSSSWTSGISYEQYF,TGTGCCAGCAGCTCCAGCTGGACTAGCGGAATTTCCTACGAGCAGTACTTC
TRBV4-1,TRBD1,NA,TRBJ1-1,CASSQDRTGNTEAFF,TGCGCCAGCAGCCAAGATAGGACAGGGAACACTGAAGCTTTCTTT
TRBV30,NA,NA,TRBJ2-2,CAWNRDTGELFF,TGTGCCTGGAACCGAGACACCGGGGAGCTGTTTTTT
TRBV7-3,TRBD2,NA,TRBJ2-7,CASSPGTSGTYEQYF,TGTGCCAGCAGCCCCGGGACTAGCGGGACCTACGAGCAGTACTTC
TRBV5-1,NA,NA,TRBJ2-1,CASSLDPSGDEQFF,TGCGCCAGCAGCTTGGACCCTTCAGGGGATGAGCAGTTCTTC
TRBV19,NA,NA,TRBJ1-5,CASTRTDNQPQHF,TGTGCCAGTACTAGGACAGACAATCAGCCCCAGCATTTT
TRBV27,NA,NA,TRBJ2-1,CASSLLFGGSNEQFF,TGTGCCAGCAGTTTACTTTTCGGGGGATCCAATGAGCAGTTCTTC
TRBV2,NA,NA,TRBJ1-1,CASIVQGNTEAFF,TGTGCCAGCATTGTTCAGGGGAACACTGAAGCTTTCTTT
TRBV19,TRBD1,NA,TRBJ2-3,CASSIGQVSTDTQYF,TGTGCCAGTAGTATCGGACAGGTTAGCACAGATACGCAGTATTTT
TRBV11-2,TRBD1,NA,TRBJ1-1,CASSNDRASFQAFF,TGTGCCAGCAGCAATGACAGGGCTTCCTTCCAAGCTTTCTTT
TRBV3-1/TRBV3-2,TRBD2,once,TRBJ2-1,CASSQESSGSSYEQFF,TGTGCCAGCAGCCAAGAGTCTAGCGGGAGTTCTTATGAGCAGTTCTTC
TRBV11-3,TRBD2,NA,TRBJ2-1,CASSLGGTSLVSNEQFF,TGTGCCAGCAGCTTAGGGGGGACTAGTCTCGTAAGCAATGAGCAGTTCTTC
TRBV3-1/TRBV3-2,TRBD1,NA,TRBJ1-2,CASSRQGDYGYTF,TGTGCCAGCAGCCGACAGGGTGACTATGGCTACACCTTC
TRBV28,NA,once,TRBJ1-4,CASSLENEKLFF,TGTGCCAGCAGTCTCGAGAATGAAAAACTGTTTTTT
TRBV7-9,TRBD2,few,TRBJ2-3,CASSLRRGSFTDTQYF,TGTGCCAGCAGCTTACGGCGCGGGAGTTTCACAGATACGCAGTATTTT
TRBV4-1,NA,NA,TRBJ2-2,CASSQGGRRGSDTGELFF,TGCGCCAGCAGCCAAGGGGGCCGCAGGGGCAGTGACACCGGGGAGCTGTTTTTT